These 10 T cell receptor beta chains were sequenced from one sample in a study of T-cell reconstitution after alpha-beta-depleted transplantation in children. The TCRbeta library was prepared with unique molecular identifiers. MiXCR was run by TCRdb on the PCR reads, yielding one entry per CDR3 protein. Of 610,000 or so distinct CDR3 sequences listed, roughly 27% are singletons. The sequencing here drew on PBMCs, taken before TCRalphabeta/CD19-depleted stem cell transplant. Receptor source: a boy in the first two years of life with Wiskott-Aldrich syndrome, due to receive a stem cell transplant.

V usage is TRBV7-2 and J usage is TRBJ2-6, with D tentatively TRBD1 (5 bases). Germline values: CDR1 SGHTA, CDR2 FQGNSA. This CDR3 comprises 15 residues. The V end was cut by 5 bases, the J end by 4 bases, with 12 bases between. The CDR3 spells CASSPRTPGANVLTF. CDR3 nucleotides: TGTGCCAGCAGCCCGAGGACACCAGGGGCCAACGTCCTGACTTTC.

The chain has TRBV7-2 and TRBJ2-1; a weak D match, TRBD1 (5 bases). Germline CDR1 and CDR2: SGHTA and FQGNSA. Trimming removed 1 base from V and 9 bases from J, with 10 bases in between. The CDR3 has 13 amino acids. The CDR3 DNA is TGTGCCAGCAGCTTAGGTAGGGGCGGTGAGCAGTTCTTC. Translation gives CASSLGRGGEQFF.

This clonotype was seen more than once but under ten times. CDR3 nucleotides: TGTGCCAGCAGCCTTCGACCCGGCCAGCCCCAGCATTTT. It codes for CASSLRPGQPQHF. J is TRBJ1-5 and V is TRBV6-1; no definite D call. The CDR3 consists of 13 residues. V dropped 6 bases and J dropped 7 bases, with 13 bases sitting between them. CDR1 and CDR2 (germline): MNHNS, SASEGT.

The V and J genes are TRBV10-1 and TRBJ2-3; 9 nucleotides agree with TRBD2. Germline assignment: CDR1 WNHNN and CDR2 SYGVQD (reference sequence). The CDR3 spans 16 residues. V gave up 6 bases and J gave up 4 bases; unmatched junction bases: 11. CDR3 sequence: CASSNPIAGEADTQYF. DNA of the CDR3: TGCGCCAGCAGCAATCCAATAGCGGGAGAAGCAGATACGCAGTATTTT.

The chain employs TRBV29-1 and TRBJ2-1; 14 bases match TRBD2. Trimming took 6 bases from V and 15 from J; bases not matched to a gene: 13. CDR1 and CDR2 from the germline V gene are SQVTM and ANQGSEA. The CDR3 is made up of 14 amino acids. CDR3 sequence (DNA): TGCAGCGTCCTGAAACCGGGACTAGCGGGGGCGAGGTTCTTC. Its protein is CSVLKPGLAGARFF.

The V gene is TRBV4-1, the J gene TRBJ1-4; D is ambiguous. The CDR3 sequence is 13 residues long. Trimming removed 0 bases from V and 8 bases from J, with 7 bases in between. Germline CDR1 and CDR2: MGHRA and YSYEKL. For the CDR3, the DNA is TGCGCCAGCAGCCAAGAGGAGGGAGAAAAACTGTTTTTT. Amino acid sequence: CASSQEEGEKLFF.

The genes are TRBV24-1 and TRBJ2-1, with a possible D match to TRBD1 (6 bases). CDR3 length: 16 amino acids. Germline V gives CDR1 KGHDR, CDR2 SFDVKD. V was cut by 3 bases and J by 4 bases, with 15 bases left in between. The CDR3 bases are TGTGCCACCAGTGATCTAGCAGGACAGTTATACAATGAGCAGTTCTTC. This sequence encodes CATSDLAGQLYNEQFF.

This clonotype appeared once. At one boundary the junction diverges from the germline segment, which might be a read error. J is TRBJ1-1 and V is TRBV3-1; a weak D match, TRBD1 (5 bases). The CDR3 sequence is 12 residues long. Germline loops: CDR1 LGHDT, CDR2 YNNKEL (reference sequence). The CDR3 nucleotides are TGTGCCAGCAGCTCAGGGTACACTGCAGCTTTCTTT. Residues: CASSSGYTAAFF.

This clonotype occurred a few times. This chain uses TRBV27 with TRBJ2-5; D unresolved. Germline CDR1 and CDR2: MNHEY and SMNVEV (reference sequence). Trimming stripped 2 bases from V and 4 bases from J, with 11 bases between. The CDR3 has 14 residues. Here the CDR3 reads CASSLKMWGETQYF. The DNA of the CDR3 is TGTGCCAGCAGTTTAAAAATGTGGGGAGAGACCCAGTACTTC.

The chain couples TRBV12-3 or TRBV12-4 to TRBJ2-7, with D hard to call. The CDR3 has 13 amino acids. The V gene lost 1 base and the J gene lost 5 bases, with 9 bases spanning the gap. CDR3 sequence reads: CASSLEGWDEQYF. The CDR3, as DNA: TGTGCCAGCAGTTTAGAAGGTTGGGACGAGCAGTACTTC.